Here is one T cell receptor (beta chain) with its context. The target of this receptor is not known. No clone much larger than this one lies a single base away; base qualities are absent. This record belongs to a study of blood T cell repertoires in COVID-19 (dated by TCRdb to 2018 to 2020). Regarding the complete study: Samples covering the acute and convalescent phases of COVID-19 were provided by collaborators in the United States, Italy and Spain. HLA class I and class II types, where available, came from metadata supplied by the sample provider rather than from assay-based typing. The material from the prospective study consisted of cDNA or gDNA derived from T cells, B-cell-depleted T cells, or PBMCs. The dataset comprised deeply sampled blood TCRbeta repertoires from subjects exposed to, actively infected with, or recovered from COVID-19. Nearly every sample came with metadata listing a de-identified subject ID, COVID-19 status, age in years and sex. A freely available public database, intended as a resource for researchers studying the immune response to SARS-CoV-2, is where the repertoires were released. Samples were obtained from the ongoing ImmuneRACE study (first 160 participants) and from about 1,300 subjects provided by 6 global collaborators. Study-wide findings and limitations: The quantity of clinical and demographic metadata differed by source and by participant and was supplied without curation.

TCRbeta CDR3 regions were amplified from genomic DNA using the immunoSEQ Assay, a bias-controlled multiplex PCR. In the source study's methods: The number of nucleated cells in each sample was estimated by amplification of reference gene primers within the assay. To quantify the absolute abundance of each unique TCRbeta CDR3 rearrangement, sequence reads were collapsed and filtered. For each sample, productive Simpson clonality was calculated as the square root of Simpson's diversity index over productive rearrangements. As stored in TCRdb, this immuneACCESS dataset retains in-frame rearrangements with V and J assigned. A fraction of the clones does not appear; measured against another copy, unresolved V genes explain less than half of the discrepancy, and the remainder lacks a known reason. The V and J calls and the clone size are those of that table, but D and trimming were determined from the DNA. The sample contains around 260,000 clones, around 86% of them found a single time. Approximately 9.8% of the sample belongs to the ten largest clones.

CDR1 and CDR2 were assigned from the germline V gene (reference sequence) as LNHDA and SQIVND. The V end gives up 3 bases and the J end 6 bases, leaving 5 bases in the junction not matched to a gene. Measured from the cysteine to the phenylalanine, the CDR3 is 15 residues long. The sequence is cut down to CDR3 DNA, 45 bases in frame from base 1. Another Seattle source contributed samples from volunteer blood donors who had recovered from COVID-19. Each collaborating institution followed its own protocols to collect whole blood in K2EDTA tubes. For TCRbeta analysis, collaborators shipped samples in one of three forms: frozen whole blood, isolated PBMCs, or DNA extracted from either of those sample types.

The sequenced sample consisted of peripheral blood. This TCR was recovered from a man aged 40-50 years who had recovered from COVID-19. The V and J genes are TRBV19 and TRBJ2-7; TRBD2 lines up with 13 middle nucleotides. In nucleotide form, the sequence is TGTGCCAGTAGTATTAGACTAGCGGGAGGAAGCGAGCAGTACTTC. This yields the protein CASSIRLAGGSEQYF. Beyond the CDR3, the reference TRBV19 and TRBJ2-7 genes provide the residues; the full variable domain reads: DGGITQSPKYLFRKEGQNVTLSCEQNLNHDAMYWYRQDPGQGLRLIYYSQIVNDFQKGDIAEGYSVSREKKESFPLTVTSAQKNPTAFYLCASSIRLAGGSEQYFGPGTRLTVT.